Below, 7 T cell receptor beta chains from the same sample are listed, as sequenced in a study of identical twins' blood T cells. MiXCR, run by TCRdb on the 5' RACE reads, gives a single entry per CDR3 protein. The repertoire includes hundreds of thousands of distinct CDR3 sequences, 28% of them detected once, and approximately 6.6% sits in the top ten. The specimen sequenced was PBMCs. All receptors come from a woman aged 18 to 55 in good health.

This clonotype has more than one count but fewer than ten. The rearrangement links TRBV20-1 to TRBJ1-5; D not certain. The germline V gene has CDR1 DFQATT and CDR2 SNEGSKA (reference sequence). The CDR3 is 13 amino acids. The germline V and J ends were trimmed by 0 bases and 4 bases, with 7 bases remaining between them. CDR3 in DNA: TGCAGTGCTAGAGATCGGCGGAATCAGCCCCAGCATTTT. Protein sequence: CSARDRRNQPQHF.

The table lists this clonotype with a few counts. V usage is TRBV20-1 and J usage is TRBJ1-2; D is perhaps TRBD1 (6 bases). The CDR3 is made up of 12 amino acids. The germline V and J ends were trimmed by 3 bases and 4 bases, with 9 bases remaining between them. Per the germline V gene, CDR1 is DFQATT and CDR2 is SNEGSKA (reference sequence). The CDR3 reads CSARGGPYGYTF. CDR3 DNA sequence: TGCAGTGCTAGGGGGGGCCCCTATGGCTACACCTTC.

Turning to this clonotype: One junction end does not reproduce the germline sequence, and a read error may be involved. The rearrangement links TRBV19 to TRBJ1-2; D is uncertain. In germline, CDR1 is LNHDA, CDR2 SQIVND (reference sequence). There are 12 residues in the CDR3. The CDR3 spells CASSMIEGGYAF. The CDR3 DNA sequence: TGTGCCAGTAGTATGATCGAGGGAGGCTACGCCTTC. Looking up the rest from reference TRBV19 and TRBJ1-2 gives the full variable domain: DGGITQSPKYLFRKEGQNVTLSCEQNLNHDAMYWYRQDPGQGLRLIYYSQIVNDFQKGDIAEGYSVSREKKESFPLTVTSAQKNPTAFYLCASSMIEGGYAFGSGTRLTVV.

In the case of this clonotype: At one end the junction does not follow the germline gene, possibly because of a read error. CDR3 protein: CSVDRGGNTGKLFF. In DNA, the CDR3 is TGCAGTGTGGATCGGGGGGGAAACACCGGGAAGCTGTTTTTT. The chain is built from TRBV20-1 and TRBJ2-2; 8 bases line up with TRBD2. Germline V gives CDR1 DFQATT, CDR2 SNEGSKA (reference sequence). The CDR3 runs 14 residues.

This chain uses TRBV18 with TRBJ2-7; TRBD1 might be the D (5 bases). CDR3 length: 11 amino acids. V shed 5 bases and J shed 6 bases, with 8 bases lying between them. Germline V gene sequence: CDR1 KGHSH, CDR2 LQKENI. Written as DNA, the CDR3 is TGTGCCAGCTCAACAGGCTTCGAGCAGTACTTC. Its translation: CASSTGFEQYF.

The CDR3 nucleotides are TGTGCCAGCAGCTCCGGGGGCGCTAATGAAAAACTGTTTTTT. It specifies CASSSGGANEKLFF. V usage is TRBV2 and J usage is TRBJ1-4, with TRBD1 as a possible D gene (6 bases). The CDR3 has 14 residues. Germline CDR1 and CDR2: SNHLY and FYNNEI. Trimming pared 6 bases from V and 3 bases from J, leaving 11 bases between.

This clonotype occurred many times. This chain connects TRBV4-3 to TRBJ1-6, with 10 nucleotides matching TRBD1. Looked up from germline, CDR1 is LGHNA and CDR2 is YSLEER. This CDR3 region has 16 residues. With V trimmed by 0 bases and J by 6 bases, 2 bases remained unmatched. CDR3 protein: CASSQDWDRGNSPLHF. The CDR3 region has the DNA TGCGCCAGCAGCCAAGATTGGGACAGGGGTAATTCACCCCTCCACTTT.